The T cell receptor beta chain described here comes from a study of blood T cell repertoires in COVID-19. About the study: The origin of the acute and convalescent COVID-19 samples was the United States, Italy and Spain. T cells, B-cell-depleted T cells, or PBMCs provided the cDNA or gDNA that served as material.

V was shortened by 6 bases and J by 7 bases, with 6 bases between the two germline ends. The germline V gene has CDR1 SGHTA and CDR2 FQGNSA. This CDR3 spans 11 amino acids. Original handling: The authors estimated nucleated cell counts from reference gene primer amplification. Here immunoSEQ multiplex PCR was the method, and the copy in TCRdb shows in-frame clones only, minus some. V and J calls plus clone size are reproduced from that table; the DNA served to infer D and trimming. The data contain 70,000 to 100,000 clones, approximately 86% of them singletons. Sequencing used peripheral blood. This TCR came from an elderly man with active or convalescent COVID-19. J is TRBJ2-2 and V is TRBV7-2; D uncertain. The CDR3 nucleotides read TGTGCCAGCAGTTCGGGCGGGGAGCTGTTTTTT. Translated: CASSSGGELFF.